These 8 T cell receptor beta chains share one sample of origin, sequenced in a study of T cells in Graves' hyperthyroidism and ophthalmopathy. Using RNA transcripts as the source, TCR beta CDR3 regions were amplified. When the TCR CDR3 underwent first-round RT-PCR, the HTBI primer set was used. TCRdb called the multiplex PCR reads again in MiXCR, with one record for every CDR3 protein. Of some 500,000 distinct CDR3 sequences listed, about 15% were seen once; the top ten hold over 15%. The sequenced sample was blood. Receptors were obtained from a woman under 30 with Graves' hyperthyroidism.

This clonotype was counted many times. This sequence joins TRBV2 and TRBJ1-2; a possible D gene is TRBD1 (6 bases). Per the germline V gene, CDR1 is SNHLY and CDR2 is FYNNEI. V shed 4 bases and J shed 1 base, with 10 bases lying between them. The length of the CDR3 is 14 residues. CDR3 sequence: CASSAQGNNYGYTF. DNA for the CDR3: TGTGCCAGCAGTGCGCAGGGGAATAACTATGGCTACACCTTC.

This clonotype was seen ten or more times. CDR3 bases: TGTGCCAGCACTGCCCAGACCTACTATGGCTACACCTTC. Protein: CASTAQTYYGYTF. This chain links TRBV11-2 with TRBJ1-2; D not resolved. V lost 7 bases and J 3 bases, leaving 12 bases between the germline ends. Germline V CDR1 and CDR2: SGHAT, FQNNGV. CDR3 length: 13 amino acids. Supplemented by reference TRBV11-2 and TRBJ1-2, the full variable domain reads EAGVAQSPRYKIIEKRQSVAFWCNPISGHATLYWYQQILGQGPKLLIQFQNNGVVDDSQLPKDRFSAERLKGVDSTLKIQPAKLEDSAVYLCASTAQTYYGYTFGSGTRLTVV.

This clonotype was observed many times. This sequence joins TRBV11-3 and TRBJ2-7, with TRBD1 as a possible D gene (7 bases). V lost 5 bases, J lost 3 bases, and 17 bases lay in between. CDR1 is SGHNT and CDR2 is YENEEA in the germline V gene. This CDR3 has 15 residues. The CDR3 is CASSDGGTVVYEQYF. The CDR3 DNA follows: TGTGCCAGCAGCGATGGCGGGACAGTTGTCTACGAGCAGTACTTC.

This clonotype came up many times. V usage is TRBV7-8 and J usage is TRBJ2-7; D gene unclear. CDR3 length: 14 amino acids. The germline CDR1 and CDR2 sequences are SGHVS and FQNEAQ. V was cut by 0 bases and J by 3 bases, with 9 bases left in between. CDR3 protein: CASSLANEYYEQYF. As DNA, the CDR3 is TGTGCCAGCAGCTTAGCGAACGAATACTACGAGCAGTACTTC. The whole variable domain, remainder taken from reference TRBV7-8 and TRBJ2-7, is GAGVSQSPRYKVAKRGQDVALRCDPISGHVSLFWYQQALGQGPEFLTYFQNEAQLDKSGLPSDRFFAERPEGSVSTLKIQRTQQEDSAVYLCASSLANEYYEQYFGPGTRLTVT.

The chain employs TRBV12-3 or TRBV12-4 and TRBJ1-5; 11 bases match TRBD1. This CDR3 is 14 amino acids long. With 6 bases clipped from V and 9 bases from J, the junction kept 7 bases outside the gene matches. The DNA of the CDR3 is TGTGCCAGCAGAGACGGACAGGGGGCGAGGCCCCAGCATTTT. Protein sequence: CASRDGQGARPQHF.

This clonotype was seen ten or more times. This chain uses TRBV19 with TRBJ1-1; the D is unclear. CDR1 and CDR2 (germline): LNHDA, SQIVND (reference sequence). The CDR3 runs to 16 residues. Trimming took off 2 bases at V and 0 bases at J, with 13 bases between the two ends. Here the CDR3 reads CASSIPYGLMNTEAFF. For the CDR3, the DNA is TGTGCCAGTAGTATACCTTACGGGCTCATGAACACTGAAGCTTTCTTT.

In this sample, this clonotype turned up many times. The rearrangement uses TRBV10-3 and TRBJ1-1; the D gene is possibly TRBD1 (5 bases). Per germline, CDR1 ENHRY and CDR2 SYGVKD. Trimming pared 2 bases from V and 1 base from J, leaving 11 bases between. The CDR3 is 15 amino acids. The chain's CDR3 is CAISERAQGNTEAFF. For the CDR3, the DNA is TGTGCCATCAGTGAGAGGGCCCAGGGGAACACTGAAGCTTTCTTT.

This clonotype was counted at least ten times. The chain combines TRBV5-1 with TRBJ2-3, with a possible D match to TRBD2 (5 bases). Per the germline V gene, CDR1 is SGHRS and CDR2 is YFSETQ. Trimming removed 4 bases from V and 6 bases from J, with 12 bases in between. The CDR3 is 13 amino acids. The CDR3 reads CASSVAGLDTQYF. DNA for the CDR3: TGCGCCAGCAGCGTGGCGGGTTTGGATACGCAGTATTTT.